A single sample gave rise to the 17 T cell receptor beta chains below, sequenced in a study of blood T cell repertoires in COVID-19 (TCRdb year 2020). The method behind the library was the immunoSEQ multiplex PCR assay. Imported from immuneACCESS, the table was reduced by TCRdb to in-frame sequences with V and J called. These copies leave out some clones; in studies compared against another copy, an unresolved V gene accounts for under half, and the cause of the remainder is not known. For this sample the table gives about 200,000 clones, of which approximately 87% were detected only once. 0.6% to 0.9% of the sample lies in the top ten. Input material: peripheral blood. The receptors derive from a woman in her seventies with acute or convalescent COVID-19.

The chain joins TRBV6-5 to TRBJ1-4; D perhaps matches TRBD1 (5 bases). CDR3 length: 14 residues. Trimming cost V 4 bases and J 8 bases, with 14 bases left between them. CDR1 is MNHEY, CDR2 SVGAGI, per germline. The CDR3 reads CASSSGGEREKLFF. CDR3 bases: TGTGCCAGCAGTTCCGGGGGGGAGAGAGAAAAACTGTTTTTT.

V gene TRBV18 combines with J gene TRBJ2-7; D call uncertain. Germline V gene data show CDR1 as KGHSH and CDR2 as LQKENI. The CDR3 spans 11 residues. Trimming pared 3 bases from V and 7 bases from J, leaving 7 bases between. The CDR3 sequence is CASSPGWEQYF. CDR3 nucleotide sequence: TGTGCCAGCTCACCCGGGTGGGAGCAGTACTTC.

This clone was seen only a few times. The chain combines TRBV28 with TRBJ1-2; D is uncertain. V lost 4 bases and J lost 4, with 13 bases in between. The CDR3 totals 14 residues. The germline V gene has CDR1 MDHEN and CDR2 SYDVKM. This chain's CDR3 is CASSSNRSRYGYTF. The CDR3 DNA follows: TGTGCCAGCAGTTCCAACCGGTCCCGCTATGGCTACACCTTC.

The rearrangement joins TRBV10-3 to TRBJ1-5; no clear D gene. Trimming pared 3 bases from V and 3 bases from J, leaving 9 bases between. The CDR3 is made up of 14 amino acids. Germline values: CDR1 ENHRY, CDR2 SYGVKD. The CDR3 is CAISEGVVNQPQHF. The CDR3 DNA is TGTGCCATCAGTGAAGGAGTAGTCAATCAGCCCCAGCATTTT.

The chain recombines TRBV9 with TRBJ1-1, with unresolved D. The germline gives CDR1 SGDLS, CDR2 YYNGEE. The CDR3 length is 12 residues. The V and J ends lost 0 bases and 10 bases respectively, with 10 bases between them. CDR3 in amino acids: CASSVEPGRAFF. CDR3 DNA sequence: TGTGCCAGCAGCGTAGAGCCTGGGAGAGCTTTCTTT.

This sequence joins TRBV7-3 and TRBJ1-2; D unresolved. The V gene's germline CDR1 is SGHTA and CDR2 FQGTGA. Trimming left V 0 bases short and J 8 bases short, with 10 bases between. CDR3 size: 13 residues. CDR3 DNA sequence: TGTGCCAGCAGCTTAACTGGAGGGTCGGGCTACACCTTC. The encoded protein is CASSLTGGSGYTF.

The V call is TRBV5-6, the J call TRBJ1-5; 7 bases map to TRBD1. The CDR3 has 13 residues. Per the germline V gene, CDR1 is SGHDT and CDR2 is YYEEEE. V shed 4 bases and J 7 bases; nucleotides not matched to a gene: 5. CDR3 sequence (DNA): TGTGCCAGCAGCCGCACAGGGGACCAGCCCCAGCATTTT. Residues: CASSRTGDQPQHF.

J is TRBJ2-1 and V is TRBV5-1, with 10 bases matching TRBD2. CDR1 and CDR2 (germline): SGHRS, YFSETQ. The ends lost 0 bases at V and 10 bases at J; junction bases unmatched: 10. The CDR3 extends over 16 amino acids. The CDR3 sequence: CASSLVSSGGAREQFF. CDR3 DNA sequence: TGCGCCAGCAGCTTGGTATCCAGCGGGGGGGCCCGAGAGCAGTTCTTC.

This CDR3 reads CASTMTGIAEAFF. In nucleotides, the CDR3 is TGTGCCAGTACCATGACAGGGATCGCTGAAGCTTTCTTT. V and J are TRBV19 and TRBJ1-1; TRBD1 matches 7 bases. The J segment lost 6 bases and the V segment lost 7 bases, leaving 8 bases of the junction unmatched. The length of the CDR3 is 13 residues. The germline gives CDR1 LNHDA, CDR2 SQIVND (reference sequence).

The rearrangement uses TRBV5-5 and TRBJ2-7; tentatively, D is TRBD2 (6 bases). The CDR3 is 15 amino acids. Trimming took 1 base from V and 4 from J, leaving 15 bases between them. Germline CDR1 SGHKS, CDR2 YYEKEE (reference sequence). CDR3 nucleotide sequence: TGTGCCAGCAGCTTGATGACAGTTGCGGGGTACGAGCAGTACTTC. Its protein product is CASSLMTVAGYEQYF.

The chain is built from TRBV9 and TRBJ1-2; the D gene is possibly TRBD1 (6 bases). With 1 base removed from V and 5 bases from J, the gap between germline ends came to 9 bases. The CDR3 spans 13 residues. Germline CDR1 reads SGDLS; CDR2 reads YYNGEE. DNA of the CDR3: TGTGCCAGCAGCGTAAGGGGGAATTATGGCTACACCTTC. Residues: CASSVRGNYGYTF. Combining the CDR3 with reference TRBV9 and TRBJ1-2 gives the whole variable domain DSGVTQTPKHLITATGQRVTLRCSPRSGDLSVYWYQQSLDQGLQFLIQYYNGEERAKGNILERFSAQQFPDLHSELNLSSLELGDSALYFCASSVRGNYGYTFGSGTRLTVV.

V and J are TRBV7-9 and TRBJ1-6, with no clear D. There are 13 residues in the CDR3. V was trimmed by 5 bases and J by 7 bases, leaving 9 bases between them. Germline V gene lookup returns CDR1 SEHNR and CDR2 FQNEAQ (reference sequence). The CDR3 is CASSLRSNSPLHF. In DNA, the CDR3 is TGTGCCAGCAGCCTAAGATCGAATTCACCCCTCCACTTT.

The chain is built from TRBV2 and TRBJ1-1; D not certain. Germline V lookup: CDR1 SNHLY, CDR2 FYNNEI. The CDR3 has 12 amino acids. Between the trimmed V and J ends, which lost 4 bases and 7 bases, there was a span of 10 bases. For the CDR3, the DNA is TGTGCCAGCAGTGTAAGCAGGCTTGAAGCTTTCTTT. Protein: CASSVSRLEAFF.

This clone was counted only a few times. This chain connects TRBV5-4 to TRBJ2-1; the D is unclear. Germline values: CDR1 SGHNT, CDR2 YYREEE (reference sequence). The V and J ends lost 0 bases and 9 bases respectively, with 7 bases between them. The CDR3 runs to 12 residues. CDR3 amino acids: CASSLVSGEQFF. CDR3 DNA sequence: TGTGCCAGCAGCTTGGTGTCCGGTGAGCAGTTCTTC.

The chain uses TRBV18 and TRBJ2-2, with D unclear. This CDR3 spans 14 amino acids. The V gene's germline CDR1 is KGHSH and CDR2 LQKENI. Deletions cut 3 bases from V and 0 bases from J, with 5 bases between. CDR3 loop: CASSPAANTGELFF. The CDR3 nucleotides are TGTGCCAGCTCACCTGCGGCGAACACCGGGGAGCTGTTTTTT.

V and J are TRBV18 and TRBJ2-7; 8 bases are shared with TRBD1. The CDR3 loop spans 15 amino acids. Germline V gene sequence: CDR1 KGHSH, CDR2 LQKENI. The junction had 7 bases not matched to a gene; V was cut back by 3 bases and J by 3 bases. The CDR3 is CASSPPGQGIYEQYF. The CDR3 DNA follows: TGTGCCAGCTCACCGCCTGGACAGGGAATCTACGAGCAGTACTTC. The entire variable domain, with the rest obtained from reference TRBV18 and TRBJ2-7, is as follows: NAGVMQNPRHLVRRRGQEARLRCSPMKGHSHVYWYRQLPEEGLKFMVYLQKENIIDESGMPKERFSAEFPKEGPSILRIQQVVRGDSAAYFCASSPPGQGIYEQYFGPGTRLTVT.

In this sample, this clone turned up once. The J gene is TRBJ1-2, the V gene TRBV29-1; D not resolved. The V and J ends lost 3 bases and 8 bases respectively, with 10 bases between them. The CDR3 spans 11 residues. CDR1 is SQVTM, CDR2 ANQGSEA, per germline. DNA of the CDR3: TGCAGCGTTGAGTCCGGGTACGGCTACACCTTC. It codes for CSVESGYGYTF.